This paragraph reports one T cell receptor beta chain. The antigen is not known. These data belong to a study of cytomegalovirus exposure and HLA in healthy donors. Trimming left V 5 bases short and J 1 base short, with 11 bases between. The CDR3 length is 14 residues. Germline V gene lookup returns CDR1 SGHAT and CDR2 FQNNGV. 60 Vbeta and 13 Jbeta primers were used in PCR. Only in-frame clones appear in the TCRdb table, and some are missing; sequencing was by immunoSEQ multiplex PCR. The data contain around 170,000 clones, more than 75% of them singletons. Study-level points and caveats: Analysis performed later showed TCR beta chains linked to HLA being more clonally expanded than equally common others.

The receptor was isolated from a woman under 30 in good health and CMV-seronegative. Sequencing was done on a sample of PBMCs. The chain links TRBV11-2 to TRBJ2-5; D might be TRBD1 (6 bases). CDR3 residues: CASSERQVQETQYF. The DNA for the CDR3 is TGTGCCAGCAGCGAGAGACAGGTCCAAGAGACCCAGTACTTC.